The rows below give T cell receptor beta chains drawn from one sample of a study of blood T cells in healthy people across ages. TCRdb re-analysed the 5' RACE reads in MiXCR, keeping a single row per CDR3 protein. Of 700,000 to 900,000 distinct CDR3 sequences in the sample, under 30% are singletons; the top ten hold around 2.9%. This same sample was also part of a study on T cells of mothers and their children.

Sequencing used blood. These receptors came from a boy aged 10-17 years in good health. Each CDR3 is given with its conserved first and last residue. The order of the fields is D gene, V gene, CDR3 length, clone size, J gene, CDR3 DNA, CDR3 protein. A D gene is named only where the DNA matches it firmly. Not all rows give a size; the values are once, few, many and, for expanded clones, a class.

d_call: -; v_call: TRBV10-3; cdr3_length: 13; clone_size: -; j_call: TRBJ2-7; cdr3_nt: TGTGCCATCAGTGAGCTACACGGCTACGAGCAGTACTTC; cdr3_aa: CAISELHGYEQYF
d_call: TRBD1; v_call: TRBV7-2; cdr3_length: 13; clone_size: many; j_call: TRBJ2-7; cdr3_nt: TGTGCCAGCAGCCTCAACAGGGGGCACGAGCAGTACTTC; cdr3_aa: CASSLNRGHEQYF
d_call: TRBD1; v_call: TRBV20-1; cdr3_length: 11; clone_size: few; j_call: TRBJ1-2; cdr3_nt: TGCAGTGCTACCACAGGGGTCGGCTACACCTTC; cdr3_aa: CSATTGVGYTF
d_call: -; v_call: TRBV10-3; cdr3_length: 14; clone_size: -; j_call: TRBJ1-1; cdr3_nt: TGTGCCATCAGGGCGGGCGGGGGCGGAACTGAAGCTTTCTTT; cdr3_aa: CAIRAGGGGTEAFF
d_call: -; v_call: TRBV9; cdr3_length: 12; clone_size: few; j_call: TRBJ2-1; cdr3_nt: TGTGCCAGCAGCGGGAGTAACAATGAGCAGTTCTTC; cdr3_aa: CASSGSNNEQFF
d_call: TRBD1; v_call: TRBV5-6; cdr3_length: 17; clone_size: -; j_call: TRBJ2-2; cdr3_nt: TGTGCCAGCAGCCTGATTTTAGACAGGGGGAACACCGGGGAGCTGTTTTTT; cdr3_aa: CASSLILDRGNTGELFF
d_call: -; v_call: TRBV20-1; cdr3_length: 16; clone_size: few; j_call: TRBJ1-1; cdr3_nt: TGCAGTGCTAGAGCCCCGCGCGCGGGCATGAACACTGAAGCTTTCTTT; cdr3_aa: CSARAPRAGMNTEAFF
d_call: -; v_call: TRBV12-3/TRBV12-4; cdr3_length: 14; clone_size: -; j_call: TRBJ2-7; cdr3_nt: TGTGCCATCAGTGGAGGGTCCCCAATGTACGAGCAGTACTTC; cdr3_aa: CAISGGSPMYEQYF
d_call: TRBD2; v_call: TRBV12-5; cdr3_length: 19; clone_size: few; j_call: TRBJ2-1; cdr3_nt: TGTGCTAGTGGTTTTAACCTTCGCAGCGGGGGGAGCTCCTACAATGAGCAGTTCTTC; cdr3_aa: CASGFNLRSGGSSYNEQFF
d_call: TRBD2; v_call: TRBV4-2; cdr3_length: 16; clone_size: -; j_call: TRBJ2-1; cdr3_nt: TGTGCCAGCAGCCAATTTAGCGGGAGTCCCTACAATGAGCAGTTCTTC; cdr3_aa: CASSQFSGSPYNEQFF
d_call: -; v_call: TRBV3-1; cdr3_length: 14; clone_size: few; j_call: TRBJ1-1; cdr3_nt: TGTGCCAGCAGCCATGGTGGGAAGAACACTGAAGCTTTCTTT; cdr3_aa: CASSHGGKNTEAFF
d_call: -; v_call: TRBV3-1; cdr3_length: 13; clone_size: -; j_call: TRBJ2-5; cdr3_nt: TGTGCCAGCAGCCAAGTTCCGCAAGAGACCCAGTACTTC; cdr3_aa: CASSQVPQETQYF
d_call: TRBD1; v_call: TRBV5-1; cdr3_length: 13; clone_size: -; j_call: TRBJ1-2; cdr3_nt: TGCGCCAGCAGCGTGGGACAGAGCGATGGCTACACCTTC; cdr3_aa: CASSVGQSDGYTF